This T cell receptor (beta chain) emerged from a study of cytomegalovirus exposure and HLA in healthy donors. The study, taken as a whole, reports: Analyzed later, most CMV-associated TCR beta chains appeared HLA-restricted. It was taken for granted in presence/absence analyses that sequencing depth across donors was roughly uniform. In an earlier analysis, about 90% or about 30%: the productive usage of most TCR beta V segments.

The study ran its PCR with 60 Vbeta and 13 Jbeta primers. Libraries were prepared by immunoSEQ multiplex PCR; TCRdb keeps only in-frame clonotypes and omits some of them. Here the sample spans tens of thousands of clones, approximately 77% being singletons. V lost 7 bases and J lost 2, with 11 bases in between. CDR1 is MNHNS, CDR2 SASEGT, per germline. The CDR3 covers 13 residues. Comment on this clone: Its antigen is not identified.

Sequenced material: PBMCs. The receptor was derived from a woman aged 25 to 45 in good health and CMV-seropositive. The chain uses TRBV6-1 and TRBJ1-2; the D gene is possibly TRBD1 (6 bases). The CDR3 bases are TGTGCCAGCACTATCGGACAGAACTATGGCTACACCTTC. This gives the protein CASTIGQNYGYTF.